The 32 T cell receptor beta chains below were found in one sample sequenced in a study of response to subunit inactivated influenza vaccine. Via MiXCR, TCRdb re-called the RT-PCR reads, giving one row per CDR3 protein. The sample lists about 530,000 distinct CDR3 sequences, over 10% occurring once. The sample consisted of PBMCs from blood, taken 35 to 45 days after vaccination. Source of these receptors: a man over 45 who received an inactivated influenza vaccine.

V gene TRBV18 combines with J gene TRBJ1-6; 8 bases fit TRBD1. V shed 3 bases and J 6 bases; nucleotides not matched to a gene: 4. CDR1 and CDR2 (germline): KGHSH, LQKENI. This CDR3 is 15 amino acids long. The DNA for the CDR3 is TGTGCCAGCTCACCCCGGGACAGGACTAATTCACCCCTCCACTTT. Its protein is CASSPRDRTNSPLHF. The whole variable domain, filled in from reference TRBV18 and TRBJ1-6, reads NAGVMQNPRHLVRRRGQEARLRCSPMKGHSHVYWYRQLPEEGLKFMVYLQKENIIDESGMPKERFSAEFPKEGPSILRIQQVVRGDSAAYFCASSPRDRTNSPLHFGNGTRLTVT.

DNA for the CDR3: TGTGCCAGCAGTTCCCCGGGAGCGGGAGGTAACACAGATACGCAGTATTTT. Translated, it gives CASSSPGAGGNTDTQYF. The V and J genes are TRBV12-3 or TRBV12-4 and TRBJ2-3; 9 bases are a match to TRBD2. The CDR3 spans 17 residues. V gave up 4 bases and J gave up 2 bases; unmatched junction bases: 10.

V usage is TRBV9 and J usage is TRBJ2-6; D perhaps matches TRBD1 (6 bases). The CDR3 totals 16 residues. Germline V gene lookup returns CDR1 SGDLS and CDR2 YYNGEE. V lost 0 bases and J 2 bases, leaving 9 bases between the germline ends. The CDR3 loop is CASSVGGQTGANVLTF. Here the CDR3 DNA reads TGTGCCAGCAGCGTAGGGGGGCAAACTGGGGCCAACGTCCTGACTTTC.

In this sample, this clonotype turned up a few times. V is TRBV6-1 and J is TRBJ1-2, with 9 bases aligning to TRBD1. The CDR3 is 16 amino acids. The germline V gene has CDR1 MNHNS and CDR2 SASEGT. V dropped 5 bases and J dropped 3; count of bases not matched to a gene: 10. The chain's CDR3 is CASSKPTGGLHYGYTF. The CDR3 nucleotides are TGTGCCAGCAGTAAACCGACAGGGGGACTTCACTATGGCTACACCTTC.

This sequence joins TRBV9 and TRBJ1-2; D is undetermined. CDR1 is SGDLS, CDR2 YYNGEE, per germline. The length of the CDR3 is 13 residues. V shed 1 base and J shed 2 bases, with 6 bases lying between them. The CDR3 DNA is TGTGCCAGCAGCGTAAGGGAGAACTATGGCTACACCTTC. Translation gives CASSVRENYGYTF.

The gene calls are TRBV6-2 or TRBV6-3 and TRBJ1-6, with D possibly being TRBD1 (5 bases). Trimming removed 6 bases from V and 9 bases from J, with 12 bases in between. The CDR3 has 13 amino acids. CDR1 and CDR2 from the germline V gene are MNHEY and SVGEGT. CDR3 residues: CASRGRSGSPLHF. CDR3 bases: TGTGCCAGCAGGGGACGGTCGGGTTCACCCCTCCACTTT.

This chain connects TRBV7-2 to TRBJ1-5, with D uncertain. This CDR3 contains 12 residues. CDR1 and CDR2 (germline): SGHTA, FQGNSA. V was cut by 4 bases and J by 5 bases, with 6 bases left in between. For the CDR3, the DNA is TGTGCCAGCAGCTCCGGGGATCAGCCCCAGCATTTT. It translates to CASSSGDQPQHF. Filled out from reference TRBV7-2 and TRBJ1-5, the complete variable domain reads GAGVSQSPSNKVTEKGKDVELRCDPISGHTALYWYRQSLGQGLEFLIYFQGNSAPDKSGLPSDRFSAERTGGSVSTLTIQRTQQEDSAVYLCASSSGDQPQHFGDGTRLSIL.

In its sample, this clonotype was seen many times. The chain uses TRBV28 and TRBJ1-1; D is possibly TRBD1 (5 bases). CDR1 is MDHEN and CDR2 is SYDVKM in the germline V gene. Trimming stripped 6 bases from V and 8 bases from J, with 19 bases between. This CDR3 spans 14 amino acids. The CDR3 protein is CASRTGTRPFEAFF. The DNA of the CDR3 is TGTGCCAGCAGGACCGGGACTCGTCCTTTCGAAGCTTTCTTT.

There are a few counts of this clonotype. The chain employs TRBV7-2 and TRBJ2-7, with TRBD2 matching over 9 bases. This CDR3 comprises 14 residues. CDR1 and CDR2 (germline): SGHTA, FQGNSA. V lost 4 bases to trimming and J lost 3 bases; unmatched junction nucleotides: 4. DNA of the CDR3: TGTGCCAGCAGCTCAAATAGCGGGGGCTACGAGCAGTACTTC. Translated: CASSSNSGGYEQYF.

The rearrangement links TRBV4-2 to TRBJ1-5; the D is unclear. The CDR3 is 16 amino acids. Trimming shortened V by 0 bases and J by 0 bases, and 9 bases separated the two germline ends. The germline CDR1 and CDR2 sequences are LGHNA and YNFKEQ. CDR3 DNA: TGTGCCAGCAGCCAAGATGGGAAGATTAGCAATCAGCCCCAGCATTTT. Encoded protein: CASSQDGKISNQPQHF.

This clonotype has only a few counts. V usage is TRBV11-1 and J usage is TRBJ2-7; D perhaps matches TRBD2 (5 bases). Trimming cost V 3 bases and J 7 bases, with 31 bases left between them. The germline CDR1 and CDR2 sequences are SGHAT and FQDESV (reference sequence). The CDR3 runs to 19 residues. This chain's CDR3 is CASSLGTPFRSAEEREQYF. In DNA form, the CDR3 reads TGTGCCAGCAGCTTGGGAACCCCGTTTCGGTCCGCGGAGGAGAGGGAGCAGTACTTC. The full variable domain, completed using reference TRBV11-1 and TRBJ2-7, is EAEVAQSPRYKITEKSQAVAFWCDPISGHATLYWYRQILGQGPELLVQFQDESVVDDSQLPKDRFSAERLKGVDSTLKIQPAELGDSAMYLCASSLGTPFRSAEEREQYFGPGTRLTVT.

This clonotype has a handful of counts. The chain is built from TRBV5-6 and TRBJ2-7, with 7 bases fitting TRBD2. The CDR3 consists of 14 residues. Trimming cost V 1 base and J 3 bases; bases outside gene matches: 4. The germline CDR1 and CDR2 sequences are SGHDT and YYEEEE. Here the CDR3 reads CASSLYASGYEQYF. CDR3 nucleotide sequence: TGTGCCAGCAGCTTGTACGCTAGCGGCTACGAGCAGTACTTC. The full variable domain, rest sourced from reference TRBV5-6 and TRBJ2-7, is DAGVTQSPTHLIKTRGQQVTLRCSPKSGHDTVSWYQQALGQGPQFIFQYYEEEERQRGNFPDRFSGHQFPNYSSELNVNALLLGDSALYLCASSLYASGYEQYFGPGTRLTVT.

The CDR3 protein is CASSPNRDRVNNEQFF. The CDR3 DNA follows: TGTGCCAGCAGCCCGAACCGGGACAGGGTTAACAATGAGCAGTTCTTC. V and J are TRBV7-2 and TRBJ2-1; TRBD1 matches 9 bases. Germline V lookup: CDR1 SGHTA, CDR2 FQGNSA. This CDR3 spans 16 amino acids. Trimming removed 5 bases from V and 5 bases from J; junction bases left unmatched: 10.

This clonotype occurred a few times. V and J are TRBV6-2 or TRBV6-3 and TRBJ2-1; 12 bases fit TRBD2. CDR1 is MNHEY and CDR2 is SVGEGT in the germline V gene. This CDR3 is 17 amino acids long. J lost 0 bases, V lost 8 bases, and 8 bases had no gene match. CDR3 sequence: CASLGLAGGNSYNEQFF. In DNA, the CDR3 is TGTGCCAGCCTGGGGCTAGCGGGAGGGAACTCCTACAATGAGCAGTTCTTC.

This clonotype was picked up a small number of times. This CDR3 is CSAPAGYNEQFF. The DNA of the CDR3 is TGCAGTGCTCCAGCCGGTTACAATGAGCAGTTCTTC. V usage is TRBV20-1 and J usage is TRBJ2-1; D is ambiguous. CDR3 length: 12 amino acids. V lost 5 bases and J 4 bases, leaving 9 bases between the germline ends. CDR1 is DFQATT and CDR2 is SNEGSKA in the germline V gene (reference sequence).

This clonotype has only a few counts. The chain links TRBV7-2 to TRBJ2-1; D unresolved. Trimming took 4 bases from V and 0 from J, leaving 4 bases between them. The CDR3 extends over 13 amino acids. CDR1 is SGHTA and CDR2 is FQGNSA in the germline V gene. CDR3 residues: CASSWSSYNEQFF. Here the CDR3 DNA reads TGTGCCAGCAGCTGGAGCTCCTACAATGAGCAGTTCTTC. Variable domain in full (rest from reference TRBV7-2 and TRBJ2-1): GAGVSQSPSNKVTEKGKDVELRCDPISGHTALYWYRQSLGQGLEFLIYFQGNSAPDKSGLPSDRFSAERTGGSVSTLTIQRTQQEDSAVYLCASSWSSYNEQFFGPGTRLTVL.

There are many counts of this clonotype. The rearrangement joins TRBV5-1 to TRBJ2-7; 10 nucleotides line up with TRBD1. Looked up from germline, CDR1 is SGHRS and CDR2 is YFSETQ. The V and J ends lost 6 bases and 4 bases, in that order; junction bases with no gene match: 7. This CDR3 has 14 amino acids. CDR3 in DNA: TGCGCCAGCATGTCCGGGACAGGGGCTTACGAGCAGTACTTC. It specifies CASMSGTGAYEQYF.

As DNA, the CDR3 is TGTGCCAGCAGCTTCGGACTAGCCCTATACGAGCAGTACTTC. The encoded protein is CASSFGLALYEQYF. The rearrangement joins TRBV7-9 to TRBJ2-7, with 8 bases fitting TRBD2. V shed 3 bases and J 4 bases; nucleotides not matched to a gene: 5. CDR1 is SEHNR, CDR2 FQNEAQ, per germline (reference sequence). The CDR3 length is 14 residues.

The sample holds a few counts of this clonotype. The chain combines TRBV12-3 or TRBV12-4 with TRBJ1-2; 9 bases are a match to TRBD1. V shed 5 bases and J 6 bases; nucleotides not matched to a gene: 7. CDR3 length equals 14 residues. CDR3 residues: CASSPGTGRDGYTF. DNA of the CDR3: TGTGCCAGCAGTCCCGGGACAGGGAGGGATGGCTACACCTTC.

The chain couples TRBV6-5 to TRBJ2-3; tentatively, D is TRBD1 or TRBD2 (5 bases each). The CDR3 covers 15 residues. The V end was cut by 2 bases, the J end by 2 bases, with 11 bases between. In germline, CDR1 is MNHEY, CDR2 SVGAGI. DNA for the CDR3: TGTGCCAGCAGTTACGGTCAGGGACCCACAGATACGCAGTATTTT. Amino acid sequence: CASSYGQGPTDTQYF.

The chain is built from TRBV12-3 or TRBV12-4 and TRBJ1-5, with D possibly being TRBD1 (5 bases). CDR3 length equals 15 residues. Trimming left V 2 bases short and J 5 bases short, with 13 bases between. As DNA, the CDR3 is TGTGCCAGCAGTTTATATGGGGGAGTTGATCAGCCCCAGCATTTT. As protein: CASSLYGGVDQPQHF.

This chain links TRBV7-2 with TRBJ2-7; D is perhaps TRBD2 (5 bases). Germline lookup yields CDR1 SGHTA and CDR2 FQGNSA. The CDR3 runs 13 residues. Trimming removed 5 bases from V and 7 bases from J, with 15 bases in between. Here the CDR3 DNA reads TGTGCCAGCAGCCCGTTGGGAGTGGGGGAGCAGTACTTC. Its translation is CASSPLGVGEQYF.

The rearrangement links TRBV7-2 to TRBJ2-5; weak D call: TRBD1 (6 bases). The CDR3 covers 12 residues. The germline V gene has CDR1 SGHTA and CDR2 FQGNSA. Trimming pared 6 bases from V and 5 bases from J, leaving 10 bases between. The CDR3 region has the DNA TGTGCCAGCAGACAGGGATCGGAGACCCAGTACTTC. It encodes CASRQGSETQYF. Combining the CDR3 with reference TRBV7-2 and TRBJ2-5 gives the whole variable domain GAGVSQSPSNKVTEKGKDVELRCDPISGHTALYWYRQSLGQGLEFLIYFQGNSAPDKSGLPSDRFSAERTGGSVSTLTIQRTQQEDSAVYLCASRQGSETQYFGPGTRLLVL.

The CDR3 here is CSASGTSGGLEQYF. The CDR3 bases are TGCAGTGCTAGCGGGACTAGCGGTGGTTTGGAGCAGTACTTC. The genes are TRBV20-1 and TRBJ2-7, with 11 bases matching TRBD2. This CDR3 has 14 amino acids. V was clipped by 3 bases and J by 7 bases; unmatched bases: 8. From germline, CDR1 is DFQATT and CDR2 SNEGSKA (reference sequence).

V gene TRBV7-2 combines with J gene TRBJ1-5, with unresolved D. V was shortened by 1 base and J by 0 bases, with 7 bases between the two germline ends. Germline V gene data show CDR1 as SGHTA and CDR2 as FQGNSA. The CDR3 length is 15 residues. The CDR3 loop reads CASSLDGNSNQPQHF. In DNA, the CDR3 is TGTGCCAGCAGCTTAGACGGGAATAGCAATCAGCCCCAGCATTTT.

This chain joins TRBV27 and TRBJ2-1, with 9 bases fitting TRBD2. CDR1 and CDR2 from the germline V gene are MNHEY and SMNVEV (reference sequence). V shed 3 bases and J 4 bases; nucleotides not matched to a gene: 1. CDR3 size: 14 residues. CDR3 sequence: CASSFLAGYNEQFF. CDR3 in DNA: TGTGCCAGCAGTTTCCTAGCGGGATACAATGAGCAGTTCTTC.

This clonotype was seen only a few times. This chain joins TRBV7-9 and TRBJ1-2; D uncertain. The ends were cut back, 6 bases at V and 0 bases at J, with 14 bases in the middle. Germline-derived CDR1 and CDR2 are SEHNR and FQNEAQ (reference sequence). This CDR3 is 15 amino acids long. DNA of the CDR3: TGTGCCAGCAGATTGGACGGCCGCCCTAACTATGGCTACACCTTC. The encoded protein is CASRLDGRPNYGYTF.

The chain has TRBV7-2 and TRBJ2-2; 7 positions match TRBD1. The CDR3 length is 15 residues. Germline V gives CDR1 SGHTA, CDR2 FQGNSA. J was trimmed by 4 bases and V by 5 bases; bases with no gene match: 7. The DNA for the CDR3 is TGTGCCAGCAGCCGTGGACAGGCCACCACCGGGGAGCTGTTTTTT. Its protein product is CASSRGQATTGELFF. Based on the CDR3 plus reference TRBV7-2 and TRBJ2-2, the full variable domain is GAGVSQSPSNKVTEKGKDVELRCDPISGHTALYWYRQSLGQGLEFLIYFQGNSAPDKSGLPSDRFSAERTGGSVSTLTIQRTQQEDSAVYLCASSRGQATTGELFFGEGSRLTVL.

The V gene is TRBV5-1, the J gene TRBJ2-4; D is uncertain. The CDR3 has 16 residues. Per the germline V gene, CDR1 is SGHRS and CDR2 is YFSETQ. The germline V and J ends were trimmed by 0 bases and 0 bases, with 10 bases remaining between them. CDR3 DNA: TGCGCCAGCAGCTTGGGGCCCGCCGAAGCCAAAAACATTCAGTACTTC. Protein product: CASSLGPAEAKNIQYF.

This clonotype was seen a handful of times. The CDR3 spells CSVGVLADEQFF. CDR3 nucleotides: TGCAGCGTGGGCGTTTTAGCGGACGAGCAGTTCTTC. This chain uses TRBV29-1 with TRBJ2-1, with D maybe TRBD2 (6 bases). CDR1 is SQVTM, CDR2 ANQGSEA, per germline. The length of the CDR3 is 12 residues. V lost 6 bases and J 10 bases, leaving 16 bases between the germline ends.

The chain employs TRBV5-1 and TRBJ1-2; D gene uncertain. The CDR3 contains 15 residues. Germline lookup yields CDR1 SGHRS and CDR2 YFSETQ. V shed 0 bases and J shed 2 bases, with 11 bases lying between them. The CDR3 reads CASSLAARTNYGYTF. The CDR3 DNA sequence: TGCGCCAGCAGCTTGGCGGCTAGGACCAACTATGGCTACACCTTC.

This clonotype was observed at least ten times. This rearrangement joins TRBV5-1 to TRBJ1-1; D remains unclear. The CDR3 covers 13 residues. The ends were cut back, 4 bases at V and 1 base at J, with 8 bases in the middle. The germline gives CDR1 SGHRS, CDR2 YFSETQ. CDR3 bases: TGCGCCAGCAGCCTAGGGCCGAACACTGAAGCTTTCTTT. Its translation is CASSLGPNTEAFF.